A single sample gave rise to the 14 T cell receptor beta chains below, sequenced in a study of CD8+ T cells in alopecia areata. Sequencing templates came from extracted RNA that was reverse transcribed into cDNA. Clones were read by immunoSEQ multiplex PCR, and TCRdb kept only the in-frame ones, dropping some. The sample has 120,000 or so clones, approximately 47% seen once; the top ten hold roughly a tenth. The material sequenced was NKG2D-low CD8+ T cells sorted from blood. These receptors all stem from a human donor with alopecia areata.

This clone was seen a handful of times. V is TRBV4-1 and J is TRBJ2-5, with 7 bases that match TRBD1. V trimming: 3 bases; J trimming: 0 bases; junction bases outside the gene matches: 4. CDR3 length: 15 amino acids. Germline CDR1 is MGHRA and CDR2 is YSYEKL. CDR3 in amino acids: CASSHGQANQETQYF. CDR3 nucleotides: TGCGCCAGCAGCCATGGACAGGCGAACCAAGAGACCCAGTACTTC.

This chain links TRBV5-4 with TRBJ2-5; possibly TRBD1 for D (8 bases). Germline V CDR1 and CDR2: SGHNT, YYREEE (reference sequence). This CDR3 contains 15 residues. V lost 1 base and J 1 base, leaving 11 bases between the germline ends. In DNA form, the CDR3 reads TGTGCCAGCAGCTTGACAGGGGGGGGCCAAGAGACCCAGTACTTC. The encoded protein is CASSLTGGGQETQYF.

The chain combines TRBV11-2 with TRBJ2-3; 14 bases match TRBD2. This CDR3 is built from 18 residues. Germline values: CDR1 SGHAT, CDR2 FQNNGV. With 2 bases clipped from V and 2 bases from J, the junction kept 6 bases outside the gene matches. The CDR3 loop is CASSLTVTSGRDTDTQYF. CDR3 nucleotides: TGTGCCAGCAGCTTAACCGTGACTAGCGGGAGGGACACAGATACGCAGTATTTT.

This chain joins TRBV5-1 and TRBJ2-5, with unresolved D. The CDR3 covers 12 residues. Germline V gives CDR1 SGHRS, CDR2 YFSETQ. Trimming shortened V by 5 bases and J by 5 bases, and 10 bases separated the two germline ends. In DNA form, the CDR3 reads TGCGCCAGCAGGGAGAACGAGGAGACCCAGTACTTC. Amino acids: CASRENEETQYF.

The V call is TRBV6-5, the J call TRBJ2-3; D call uncertain. Germline values: CDR1 MNHEY, CDR2 SVGAGI. V was clipped by 6 bases and J by 6 bases, with 10 bases between them. The CDR3 is 12 amino acids. CDR3 in DNA: TGTGCCAGCAGCGCAGGCCTTGATACGCAGTATTTT. It codes for CASSAGLDTQYF.

The CDR3 spells CTSSQDIRGGDTDTQYF. In nucleotides, the CDR3 is TGCACCAGCAGCCAAGATATTCGCGGGGGGGACACAGATACGCAGTATTTT. The chain is built from TRBV1 and TRBJ2-3; the DNA was not compared with TRBD2, the D call given in the table. TRBV1 is reported as a pseudogene. The CDR3 extends over 17 amino acids.

This clone was recorded a few times. The chain recombines TRBV28 with TRBJ1-1; unclear D gene. The germline V and J ends were trimmed by 4 bases and 0 bases, with 6 bases remaining between them. Germline lookup yields CDR1 MDHEN and CDR2 SYDVKM. There are 13 residues in the CDR3. CDR3 nucleotide sequence: TGTGCCAGCAGTTATCGCTTGAACACTGAAGCTTTCTTT. It yields the protein CASSYRLNTEAFF.

This clone was observed at least ten times. V is TRBV6-4 and J is TRBJ2-5; 10 bases map to TRBD1. Germline V gives CDR1 MRHNA, CDR2 SNTAGT. After removal of 5 bases from V and 2 bases from J, the junction contained 5 bases not matched to a gene. The CDR3 runs to 15 residues. The CDR3, as DNA: TGTGCCAGCAGTAAGGGGACAGGGGATCAAGAGACCCAGTACTTC. Encoded protein: CASSKGTGDQETQYF.

Of note for this clone: Other DNA sequences in this sample translate to the same CDR3. The J gene is TRBJ1-5, the V gene TRBV27, with D hard to call. Deletions cut 4 bases from V and 2 bases from J, with 3 bases between. Germline lookup yields CDR1 MNHEY and CDR2 SMNVEV (reference sequence). CDR3 length: 12 amino acids. As DNA, the CDR3 is TGTGCCAGCAGTTCTGGCAATCAGCCCCAGCATTTT. Translating gives CASSSGNQPQHF.

V usage is TRBV4-1 and J usage is TRBJ1-1; D may be TRBD1 (6 bases). This CDR3 has 15 amino acids. CDR1 MGHRA and CDR2 YSYEKL come from the germline V gene. With 0 bases removed from V and 0 bases from J, the gap between germline ends came to 8 bases. The CDR3 DNA sequence: TGCGCCAGCAGCCAAGACGGGACACTGAACACTGAAGCTTTCTTT. Translation gives CASSQDGTLNTEAFF.

V gene TRBV27 combines with J gene TRBJ2-2; D is undetermined. V was trimmed by 5 bases and J by 1 base, leaving 11 bases between them. This CDR3 spans 15 amino acids. Germline CDR1 is MNHEY and CDR2 is SMNVEV (reference sequence). CDR3 sequence (DNA): TGTGCCAGCAGTACCTCAATAATGAACACCGGGGAGCTGTTTTTT. Translation: CASSTSIMNTGELFF.

This clone showed up just a few times. This rearrangement joins TRBV21-1 to TRBJ2-7; TRBD1 is the table's D call and was not checked against the DNA. TRBV21-1 is a documented pseudogene. CDR3 length: 9 residues. In nucleotides, the CDR3 is TGTGCCGTCCAGGGATTACAGTACTTC. As protein: CAVQGLQYF.

As regards this clone: Other DNA sequences within the sample encode an identical CDR3. The chain recombines TRBV9 with TRBJ2-1; a weak D match, TRBD2 (6 bases). The CDR3 is 13 amino acids. CDR1 SGDLS and CDR2 YYNGEE come from the germline V gene. V shed 1 base and J shed 5 bases, with 7 bases lying between them. The CDR3 here is CASSVSGDNEQFF. CDR3 DNA: TGTGCCAGCAGCGTATCGGGAGACAATGAGCAGTTCTTC.

The V call is TRBV28, the J call TRBJ2-5; 10 nucleotides line up with TRBD2. Trimming took 2 bases from V and 5 from J; bases not matched to a gene: 11. This CDR3 has 17 residues. The germline gives CDR1 MDHEN, CDR2 SYDVKM. CDR3 amino acids: CASSLRLAGGPGETQYF. DNA for the CDR3: TGTGCCAGCAGTTTAAGGTTAGCGGGAGGCCCCGGCGAGACCCAGTACTTC. Full variable domain (remainder filled in from reference TRBV28 and TRBJ2-5): DVKVTQSSRYLVKRTGEKVFLECVQDMDHENMFWYRQDPGLGLRLIYFSYDVKMKEKGDIPEGYSVSREKKERFSLILESASTNQTSMYLCASSLRLAGGPGETQYFGPGTRLLVL.